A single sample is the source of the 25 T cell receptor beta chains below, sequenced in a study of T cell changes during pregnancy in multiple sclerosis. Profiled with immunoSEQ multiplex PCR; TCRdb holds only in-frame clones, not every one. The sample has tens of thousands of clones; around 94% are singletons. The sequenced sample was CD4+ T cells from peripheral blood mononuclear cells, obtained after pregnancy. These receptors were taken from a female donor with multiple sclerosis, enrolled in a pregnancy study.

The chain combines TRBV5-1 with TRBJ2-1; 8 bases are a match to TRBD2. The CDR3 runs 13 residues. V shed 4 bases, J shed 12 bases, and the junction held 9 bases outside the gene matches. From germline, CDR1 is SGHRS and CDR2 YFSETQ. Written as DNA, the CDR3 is TGCGCCAGCAGCCCCCGGGAGGGAGAGGTGCAGTTCTTC. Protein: CASSPREGEVQFF.

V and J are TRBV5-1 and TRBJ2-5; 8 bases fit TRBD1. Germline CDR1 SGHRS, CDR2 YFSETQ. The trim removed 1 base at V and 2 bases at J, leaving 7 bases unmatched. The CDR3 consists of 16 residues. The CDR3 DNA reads TGCGCCAGCAGCTTGCTTGGGACAGGCCGTCAAGAGACCCAGTACTTC. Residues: CASSLLGTGRQETQYF.

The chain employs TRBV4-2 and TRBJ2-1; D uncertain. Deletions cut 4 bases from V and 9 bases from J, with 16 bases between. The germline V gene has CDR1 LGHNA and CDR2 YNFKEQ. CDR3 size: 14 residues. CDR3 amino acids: CASSLAQQVGEQFF. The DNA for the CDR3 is TGTGCCAGCAGCCTTGCCCAGCAGGTCGGTGAGCAGTTCTTC.

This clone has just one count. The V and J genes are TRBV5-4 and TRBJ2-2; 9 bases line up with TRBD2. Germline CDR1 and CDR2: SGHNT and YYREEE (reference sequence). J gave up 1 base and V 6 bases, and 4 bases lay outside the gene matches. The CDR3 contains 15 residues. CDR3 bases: TGTGCCAGCAACGTAGCGGGAGTGAACACCGGGGAGCTGTTTTTT. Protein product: CASNVAGVNTGELFF.

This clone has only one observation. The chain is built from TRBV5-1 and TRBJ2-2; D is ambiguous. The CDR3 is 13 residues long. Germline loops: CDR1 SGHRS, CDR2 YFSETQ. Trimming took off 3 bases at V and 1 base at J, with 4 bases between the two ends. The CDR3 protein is CASSSQNTGELFF. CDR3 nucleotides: TGCGCCAGCAGCTCACAGAACACCGGGGAGCTGTTTTTT.

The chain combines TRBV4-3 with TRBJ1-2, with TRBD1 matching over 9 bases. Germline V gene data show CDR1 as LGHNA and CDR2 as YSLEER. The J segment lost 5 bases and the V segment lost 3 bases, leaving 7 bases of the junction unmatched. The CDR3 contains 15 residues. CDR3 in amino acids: CASSHVGTGKYGYTF. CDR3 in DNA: TGCGCCAGCAGCCATGTAGGGACAGGGAAATATGGCTACACCTTC.

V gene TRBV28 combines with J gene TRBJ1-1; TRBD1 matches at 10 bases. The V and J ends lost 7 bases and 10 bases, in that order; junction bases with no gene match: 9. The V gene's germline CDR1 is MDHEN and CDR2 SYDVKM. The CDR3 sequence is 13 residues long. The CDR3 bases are TGTGCCAGCACGGGACAGGGGATTCGTCTAGCTTTCTTT. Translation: CASTGQGIRLAFF.

As DNA, the CDR3 is TGTGCCAGCAGGGGGGACCTTAGCGGGTACGAGCAGTACTTC. As protein: CASRGDLSGYEQYF. The chain carries TRBV2 and TRBJ2-7; 7 bases align to TRBD2. The germline V gene has CDR1 SNHLY and CDR2 FYNNEI. The CDR3 has 14 residues. The V and J ends lost 6 bases and 4 bases, in that order; junction bases with no gene match: 9.

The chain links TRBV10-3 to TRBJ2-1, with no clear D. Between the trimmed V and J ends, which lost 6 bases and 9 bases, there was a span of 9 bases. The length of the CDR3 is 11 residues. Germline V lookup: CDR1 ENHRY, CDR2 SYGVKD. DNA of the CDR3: TGTGCCATCAGCCAGGAACCTGAGCAGTTCTTC. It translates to CAISQEPEQFF.

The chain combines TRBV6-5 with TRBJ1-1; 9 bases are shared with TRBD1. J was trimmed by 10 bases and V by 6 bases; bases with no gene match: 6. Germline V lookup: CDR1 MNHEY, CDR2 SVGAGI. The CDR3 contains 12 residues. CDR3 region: CASSSGTGRAFF. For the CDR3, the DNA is TGTGCCAGCAGCTCCGGGACAGGGAGAGCTTTCTTT.

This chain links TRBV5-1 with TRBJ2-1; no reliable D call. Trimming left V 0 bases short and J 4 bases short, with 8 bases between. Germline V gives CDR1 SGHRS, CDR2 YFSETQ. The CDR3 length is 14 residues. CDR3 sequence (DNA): TGCGCCAGCAGCTTGGACCCGGGTTACAATGAGCAGTTCTTC. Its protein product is CASSLDPGYNEQFF.

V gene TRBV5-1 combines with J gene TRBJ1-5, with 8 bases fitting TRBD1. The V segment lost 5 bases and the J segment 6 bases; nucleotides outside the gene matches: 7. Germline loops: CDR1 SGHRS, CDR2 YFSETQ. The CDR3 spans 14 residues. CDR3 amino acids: CASSPGGDGQPQHF. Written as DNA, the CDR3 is TGCGCCAGCAGTCCAGGGGGCGACGGTCAGCCCCAGCATTTT.

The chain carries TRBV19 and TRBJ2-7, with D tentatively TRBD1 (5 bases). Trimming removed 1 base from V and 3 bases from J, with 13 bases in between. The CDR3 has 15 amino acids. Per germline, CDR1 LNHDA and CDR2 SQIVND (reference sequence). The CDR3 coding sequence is TGTGCCAGTAGTATAGTCCAGGGTCGAGACTACGAGCAGTACTTC. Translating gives CASSIVQGRDYEQYF.

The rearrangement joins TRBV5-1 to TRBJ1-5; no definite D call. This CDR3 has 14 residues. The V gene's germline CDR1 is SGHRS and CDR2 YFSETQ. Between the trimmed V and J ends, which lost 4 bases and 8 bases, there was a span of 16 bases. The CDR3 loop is CASSPDGRREPQHF. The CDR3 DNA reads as TGCGCCAGCAGCCCTGACGGGCGGAGGGAGCCCCAGCATTTT. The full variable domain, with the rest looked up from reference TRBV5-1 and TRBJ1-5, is KAGVTQTPRYLIKTRGQQVTLSCSPISGHRSVSWYQQTPGQGLQFLFEYFSETQRNKGNFPGRFSGRQFSNSRSEMNVSTLELGDSALYLCASSPDGRREPQHFGDGTRLSIL.

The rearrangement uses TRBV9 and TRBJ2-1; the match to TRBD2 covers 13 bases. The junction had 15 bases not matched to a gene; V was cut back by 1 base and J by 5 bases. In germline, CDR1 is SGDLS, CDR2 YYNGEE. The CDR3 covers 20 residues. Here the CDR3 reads CASSVRPGQGTSGTDNEQFF. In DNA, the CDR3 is TGTGCCAGCAGCGTACGACCGGGACAGGGGACTAGCGGGACAGACAATGAGCAGTTCTTC.

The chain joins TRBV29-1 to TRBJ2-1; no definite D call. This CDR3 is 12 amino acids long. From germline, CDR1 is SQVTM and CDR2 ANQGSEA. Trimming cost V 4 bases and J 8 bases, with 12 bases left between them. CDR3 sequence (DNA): TGCAGCGTTGCGGTGAGCGCAGATGAGCAGTTCTTC. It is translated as CSVAVSADEQFF.

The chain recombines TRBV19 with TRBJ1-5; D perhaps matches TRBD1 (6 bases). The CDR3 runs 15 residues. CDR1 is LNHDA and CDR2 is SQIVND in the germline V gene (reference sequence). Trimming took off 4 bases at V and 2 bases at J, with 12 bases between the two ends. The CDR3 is CASSTRTEGNQPQHF. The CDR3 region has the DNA TGTGCCAGTAGTACCCGGACAGAGGGCAATCAGCCCCAGCATTTT.

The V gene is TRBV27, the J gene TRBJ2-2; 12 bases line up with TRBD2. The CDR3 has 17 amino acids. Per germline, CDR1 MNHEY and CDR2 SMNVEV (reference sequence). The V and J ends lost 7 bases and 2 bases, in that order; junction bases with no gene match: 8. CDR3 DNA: TGTGCCAGCACAACCTCGGGACTAGCGGGTAACACCGGGGAGCTGTTTTTT. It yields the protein CASTTSGLAGNTGELFF.

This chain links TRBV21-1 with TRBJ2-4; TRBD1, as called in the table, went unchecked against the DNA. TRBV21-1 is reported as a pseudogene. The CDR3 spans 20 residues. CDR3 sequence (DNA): TGTGCCAGCAGCACAAAGACAGGGTCCCTAACAAGTATAGCCAAAAACATTCAGTACTTC. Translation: CASSTKTGSLTSIAKNIQYF.

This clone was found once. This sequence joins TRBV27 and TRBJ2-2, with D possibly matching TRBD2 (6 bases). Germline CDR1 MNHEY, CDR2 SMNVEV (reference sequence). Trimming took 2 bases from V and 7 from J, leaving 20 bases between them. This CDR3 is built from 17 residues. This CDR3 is CASSLRSGGPSGGELFF. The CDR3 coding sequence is TGTGCCAGCAGTTTACGGTCCGGGGGTCCCTCGGGCGGGGAGCTGTTTTTT.

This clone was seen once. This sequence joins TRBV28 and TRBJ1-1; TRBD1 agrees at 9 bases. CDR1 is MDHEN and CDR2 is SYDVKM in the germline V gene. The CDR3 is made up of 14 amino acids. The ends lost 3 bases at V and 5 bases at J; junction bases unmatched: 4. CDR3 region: CASSFLTGGTEAFF. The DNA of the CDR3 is TGTGCCAGCAGTTTCCTGACAGGGGGGACTGAAGCTTTCTTT.

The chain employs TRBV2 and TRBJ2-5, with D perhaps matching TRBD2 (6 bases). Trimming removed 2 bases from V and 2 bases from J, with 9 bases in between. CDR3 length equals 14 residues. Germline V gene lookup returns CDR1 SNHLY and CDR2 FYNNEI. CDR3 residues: CASSERDLQETQYF. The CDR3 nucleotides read TGTGCCAGCAGTGAAAGGGACTTACAAGAGACCCAGTACTTC.

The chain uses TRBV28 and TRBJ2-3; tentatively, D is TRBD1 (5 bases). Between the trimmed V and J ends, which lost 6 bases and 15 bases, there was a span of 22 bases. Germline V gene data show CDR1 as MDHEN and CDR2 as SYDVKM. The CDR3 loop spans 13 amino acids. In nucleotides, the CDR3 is TGTGCCAGCAGCACTCTTGGGGCCTCAAGGAAATATTTT. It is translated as CASSTLGASRKYF.

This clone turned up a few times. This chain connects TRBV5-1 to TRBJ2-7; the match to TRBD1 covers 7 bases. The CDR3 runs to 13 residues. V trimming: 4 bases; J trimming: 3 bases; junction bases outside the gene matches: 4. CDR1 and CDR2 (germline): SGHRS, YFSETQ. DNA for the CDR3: TGCGCCAGCAGCCGGGACAGCTACTACGAGCAGTACTTC. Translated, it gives CASSRDSYYEQYF. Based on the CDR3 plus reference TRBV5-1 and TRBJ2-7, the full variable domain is KAGVTQTPRYLIKTRGQQVTLSCSPISGHRSVSWYQQTPGQGLQFLFEYFSETQRNKGNFPGRFSGRQFSNSRSEMNVSTLELGDSALYLCASSRDSYYEQYFGPGTRLTVT.

The CDR3 coding sequence is TGTGCCAGCAGTTACGTAGAGGCAAACACCGGGGAGCTGTTTTTT. It codes for CASSYVEANTGELFF. The V call is TRBV6-6, the J call TRBJ2-2, with D hard to call. Germline CDR1 reads MNHNY; CDR2 reads SVGAGI (reference sequence). This CDR3 spans 15 amino acids. V was shortened by 2 bases and J by 2 bases, with 9 bases between the two germline ends.